The T cell receptor (beta chain) described here comes from a study of blood T cell repertoires in COVID-19 (TCRdb year 2020). For context, the study as a whole: Samples from collaborators originated in the United States, Italy and Spain and spanned both the acute and convalescent phases of COVID-19. Where available, HLA class I and class II types were obtained from metadata supplied by the sample provider rather than from assay-based typing. Deeply sampled blood TCRbeta repertoires from subjects exposed to, actively infected with, or recovered from COVID-19 were included in the dataset. Sample metadata almost always included a de-identified subject ID, COVID-19 status, age in years and sex. A freely available public database, intended as a resource for researchers studying the immune response to SARS-CoV-2, is where the repertoires were released. The samples were drawn from two sources: the first 160 participants of the ongoing ImmuneRACE study, and 1,000 to 1,500 subjects contributed by 6 global collaborators. The material from the prospective study consisted of cDNA or gDNA derived from T cells, B-cell-depleted T cells, or PBMCs. The study at large found these results: The quantity of clinical and demographic metadata differed by source and by participant and was supplied without curation.

About this clone: Its antigen is unknown. No per-base quality is available; no much larger clone lies one base away.

V loses 2 bases at its end and J loses 10 bases; junction bases beyond the gene matches: 9. The CDR3 spans 16 residues, from the cysteine through the phenylalanine. The read is trimmed to its CDR3 DNA, 48 bases read in frame from base 1. The germline V gene gives CDR1 as SGHRS and CDR2 as YFSETQ. Each collaborating institution followed its own protocols to collect whole blood in K2EDTA tubes. For TCRbeta analysis, collaborators shipped samples in one of three forms: frozen whole blood, isolated PBMCs, or DNA extracted from either of those sample types. TCRbeta CDR3 regions were amplified from genomic DNA using the immunoSEQ Assay, a bias-controlled multiplex PCR. As for the original processing: Within the assay, amplification of reference gene primers was used to estimate how many nucleated cells each sample contained. Sequence reads were collapsed and filtered to measure the absolute abundance of every unique TCRbeta CDR3 rearrangement. For each sample, productive Simpson clonality was calculated as the square root of Simpson's diversity index over productive rearrangements. Not all clones reach the TCRdb copy of this immuneACCESS table, which keeps in-frame sequences only. Checked studies attribute under half of the gap to unresolved V genes and leave the rest unexplained. V and J calls and clone size are copied from that table; D and trimming were computed from the DNA. Recorded for this sample are about 110,000 clones; approximately 78% of them occurred a single time. Around 8% of the sample rests with the top ten.

The sample consisted of peripheral blood. Rearrangement joined TRBV5-1 to TRBJ1-6, with 10 bases matching TRBD1. The source of this sequence is a man aged 70-80 years with acute or convalescent COVID-19. The CDR3 protein is CASSFWGQGRGSPLHF. The DNA sequence is TGCGCCAGCAGCTTTTGGGGACAGGGGAGGGGGTCACCCCTCCACTTT.